These T cell receptor beta chains were read from a single sample in a study of blood T cell repertoires in COVID-19. Clones were sequenced by immunoSEQ multiplex PCR, and TCRdb holds only the in-frame ones, with some missing. The sample contains some 200,000 clones, 94% of which appear only once. Input material: peripheral blood. These receptors all come from a man aged 30 to 39 with COVID-19, enrolled during active disease. Each CDR3 is given with its conserved first and last residue. The D gene is left open where the match is weak. Clone size is shown for a subset of rows, as once, few, many or a class of expanded clone.

TRBJ1-2 | TRBV7-9 | . | . | TGTGCCAGCCAGATCGCCGGGAACGAGGAGGGCTACACCTTC | CASQIAGNEEGYTF
TRBJ1-4 | TRBV2 | . | . | TGTGCCAGCAGCGAACCAAATGAAAAACTGTTTTTT | CASSEPNEKLFF
TRBJ1-6 | TRBV6-5 | . | . | TGTGCCAGCAAGTCACTCGCTAATTCACCCCTCCACTTT | CASKSLANSPLHF
TRBJ2-3 | TRBV10-3 | . | TRBD1 | TGTGCCCTGGCAGGGGGTAACGACACAGATACGCAGTATTTT | CALAGGNDTDTQYF
TRBJ2-1 | TRBV7-3 | . | . | TGTGCCAGCAGCCAACAGGGCGGTTCCTACAATGAGCAGTTCTTC | CASSQQGGSYNEQFF
TRBJ1-4 | TRBV30 | once | TRBD1 | TGTGCCTGGAGTACCAGGACAGGATCTAATGAAAAACTGTTTTTT | CAWSTRTGSNEKLFF
TRBJ2-3 | TRBV18 | . | . | TGTGCCAGCTCACCGTATCAACAGAGTAACACATATACGCAGTATTTT | CASSPYQQSNTYTQYF
TRBJ1-1 | TRBV5-1 | . | TRBD1 | TGCGCCAGCAGCTTAGGACAGGGGGCTTTTTGGGGCACTGAAGCTTTCTTT | CASSLGQGAFWGTEAFF
TRBJ1-3 | TRBV5-1 | once | . | TGCGCCAGCAGCTTGGTAGGGCAGGGTTATGGAAACACCATATATTTT | CASSLVGQGYGNTIYF
TRBJ1-1 | TRBV27 | once | . | TGTGCCAGCAGAGCCCCGGGGAACACTGAAGCTTTCTTT | CASRAPGNTEAFF
TRBJ2-1 | TRBV6-5 | . | . | TGTGCCAGCAGGGACAGCTCCTACAATGAGCAGTTCTTC | CASRDSSYNEQFF
TRBJ1-6 | TRBV6-1 | . | . | TGTGCCAGCAGTGATCCGAATTCACCCCTCCACTTT | CASSDPNSPLHF
TRBJ2-7 | TRBV11-2 | . | . | TGTGCCAGCAGTTTCTACCGGGACAACGAGCAGTACTTC | CASSFYRDNEQYF
TRBJ1-2 | TRBV6-5 | . | . | TGTGCCAGCAGCCCCGGTAGATCCCCCTATGGCTACACCTTC | CASSPGRSPYGYTF